This note documents a single TCR beta chain sequence. CD45RO-negative CD8 cells positively selected for CCR7 made up the naive population, which excluded terminally differentiated effector memory CD45RA+ cells. The CDR3 covers 14 residues. V lost 3 bases, J lost 9 bases, and 7 bases stayed unmatched. Germline-derived CDR1 and CDR2 are SGHAT and FQNNGV. The sample originates from a study of shared clonotypes between healthy human individuals. Assay execution took place at the deep level. The protocol was immunoSEQ multiplex PCR, while the TCRdb copy is restricted to in-frame clones and leaves out a portion. This sample has approximately 2,000,000 clones; roughly 93% occur once, and the top ten carry around 1.7%.

The source of this sequence is a man in his late teens or twenties in good health. Some clones in this sample may be carry-over from other donors' samples. Sequences were obtained from naive CD8+ T cells from PBMCs. This chain connects TRBV11-2 to TRBJ2-3, with 9 bases identical to TRBD1. In DNA form, the CDR3 reads TGTGCCAGCAGCTTGGGGACAGGGTTTGGAACGCAGTATTTT. Translation gives CASSLGTGFGTQYF. The whole variable domain, filled in from reference TRBV11-2 and TRBJ2-3, reads EAGVAQSPRYKIIEKRQSVAFWCNPISGHATLYWYQQILGQGPKLLIQFQNNGVVDDSQLPKDRFSAERLKGVDSTLKIQPAKLEDSAVYLCASSLGTGFGTQYFGPGTRLTVL.